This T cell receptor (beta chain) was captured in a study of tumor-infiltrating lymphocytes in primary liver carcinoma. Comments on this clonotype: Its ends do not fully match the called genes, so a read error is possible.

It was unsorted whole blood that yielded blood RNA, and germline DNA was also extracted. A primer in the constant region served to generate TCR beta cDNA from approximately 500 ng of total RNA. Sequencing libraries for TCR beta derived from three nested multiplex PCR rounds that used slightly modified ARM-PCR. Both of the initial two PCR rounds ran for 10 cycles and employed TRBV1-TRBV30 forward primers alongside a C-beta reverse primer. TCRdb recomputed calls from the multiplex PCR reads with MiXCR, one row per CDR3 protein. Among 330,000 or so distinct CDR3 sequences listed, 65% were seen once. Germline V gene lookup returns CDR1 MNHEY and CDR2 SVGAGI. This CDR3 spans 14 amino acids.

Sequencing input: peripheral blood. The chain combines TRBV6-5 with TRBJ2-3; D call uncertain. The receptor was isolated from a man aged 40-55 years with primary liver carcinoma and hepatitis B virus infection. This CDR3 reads CPSSPPAASDTQYF. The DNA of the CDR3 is TGTCCCAGCAGCCCACCTGCGGCGTCAGATACGCAGTATTTT.